A single sample gave rise to the 27 T cell receptor beta chains below, sequenced in a study of blood T cell repertoires in COVID-19 (TCRdb year 2020). To prepare the library, the immunoSEQ multiplex PCR assay was applied. Not all clones reach the TCRdb copy of this immuneACCESS table, which keeps in-frame sequences only. Checked studies attribute under half of the gap to unresolved V genes and leave the rest unexplained. The sample table lists approximately 200,000 clones, around 80% of them with a count of one. The top ten constitute 10% of the sample. The material sequenced was peripheral blood. These receptors originate from a woman of 80 years or more with acute or convalescent COVID-19.

This chain connects TRBV5-1 to TRBJ2-3; 11 bases line up with TRBD2. Trimming removed 2 bases from V and 0 bases from J; junction bases left unmatched: 2. CDR1 is SGHRS, CDR2 YFSETQ, per germline. This CDR3 has 16 amino acids. The CDR3 sequence: CASSFGTSGSTDTQYF. DNA of the CDR3: TGCGCCAGCAGCTTCGGGACTAGCGGTAGCACAGATACGCAGTATTTT.

This clone was picked up one time. The V and J genes are TRBV7-2 and TRBJ1-4; D ambiguous. Trimming pared 2 bases from V and 5 bases from J, leaving 9 bases between. The CDR3 is made up of 14 amino acids. Germline assignment: CDR1 SGHTA and CDR2 FQGNSA. CDR3 nucleotide sequence: TGTGCCAGCAGCTTATCAGGAATCAATGAAAAACTGTTTTTT. It translates to CASSLSGINEKLFF.

This clone occurred once. DNA for the CDR3: TGTGCCATCAGTTCTTTGGGGGAGGCTAACTATGGCTACACCTTC. It codes for CAISSLGEANYGYTF. The J gene is TRBJ1-2, the V gene TRBV10-3; tentative D call: TRBD1 (5 bases). Germline V gene sequence: CDR1 ENHRY, CDR2 SYGVKD. V gave up 5 bases and J gave up 0 bases, with 13 bases separating them. CDR3 size: 15 residues.

V is TRBV3-1 (or the pseudogene TRBV3-2) and J is TRBJ2-5; 10 positions agree with TRBD2. CDR3 size: 17 residues. Germline loops: CDR1 LGHDT, CDR2 YNNKEL (reference sequence). Trimming at V came to 0 bases and at J to 5 bases, leaving 9 bases not matched to a gene. The CDR3 DNA is TGTGCCAGCAGCCAAGATTTCCTAGCGGGGGTCAGTGAGACCCAGTACTTC. This translates into CASSQDFLAGVSETQYF.

CDR3 in DNA: TGTGCCAGCAGTTCCCCTGGCAGACAAGAGACCCAGTACTTC. This translates into CASSSPGRQETQYF. The rearrangement uses TRBV6-5 and TRBJ2-5; D is undetermined. Germline-derived CDR1 and CDR2 are MNHEY and SVGAGI. The CDR3 runs 14 residues. V shed 4 bases and J shed 2 bases, with 11 bases lying between them.

On this clone: This CDR3 is also generated by other DNA sequences in the sample. The J gene is TRBJ2-1, the V gene TRBV18; 10 positions agree with TRBD2. CDR1 is KGHSH, CDR2 LQKENI, per germline. The CDR3 is 16 amino acids. Losses at the gene ends were 6 bases for V and 1 base for J; bases not matched to a gene: 6. The DNA for the CDR3 is TGTGCCAGCTCTCCCGCTAGCGGGAGTTCCTACAATGAGCAGTTCTTC. Protein product: CASSPASGSSYNEQFF. Full variable domain (outside the CDR3, taken from reference TRBV18 and TRBJ2-1): NAGVMQNPRHLVRRRGQEARLRCSPMKGHSHVYWYRQLPEEGLKFMVYLQKENIIDESGMPKERFSAEFPKEGPSILRIQQVVRGDSAAYFCASSPASGSSYNEQFFGPGTRLTVL.

The chain links TRBV18 to TRBJ1-1; 10 nucleotides match TRBD1. CDR1 is KGHSH, CDR2 LQKENI, per germline. This CDR3 comprises 14 residues. V lost 3 bases and J lost 5; bases outside the gene matches: 3. The CDR3 DNA sequence: TGTGCCAGCTCACCGGGACAGGGGACGACTGAAGCTTTCTTT. The encoded protein is CASSPGQGTTEAFF.

The chain carries TRBV18 and TRBJ2-1, with D possibly TRBD2 on 5 matching bases. The CDR3 runs to 15 residues. Trimming shortened V by 6 bases and J by 0 bases, and 12 bases separated the two germline ends. CDR1 is KGHSH and CDR2 is LQKENI in the germline V gene. The CDR3 DNA follows: TGTGCCAGCTCCCCTCCGGGGAGCTCCTACAATGAGCAGTTCTTC. Translating gives CASSPPGSSYNEQFF.

This clone was counted only a few times. The CDR3, as DNA: TGTGCCAGCAGCCAGGGGAGACTGGGGAATGAGCAGTTCTTC. This encodes CASSQGRLGNEQFF. J is TRBJ2-1 and V is TRBV3-1 (or the pseudogene TRBV3-2); the D gene is possibly TRBD2 (5 bases). Germline V CDR1 and CDR2: LGHDT, YNNKEL (reference sequence). V was cut by 3 bases and J by 7 bases, with 13 bases left in between. The CDR3 spans 14 residues.

This chain connects TRBV6-5 to TRBJ1-6, with D tentatively TRBD1 (6 bases). CDR1 is MNHEY, CDR2 SVGAGI, per germline. The ends were cut back, 10 bases at V and 6 bases at J, with 16 bases in the middle. The CDR3 is 14 amino acids. The CDR3: CATQEWGLNSPLHF. The CDR3 DNA is TGTGCCACCCAAGAATGGGGGCTTAATTCACCCCTCCACTTT.

CDR3 residues: CASSQGTSGMYNEQFF. In nucleotides, the CDR3 is TGTGCCAGCAGCCAAGGGACTAGCGGGATGTACAATGAGCAGTTCTTC. J is TRBJ2-1 and V is TRBV13; 13 positions agree with TRBD2. Germline V CDR1 and CDR2: PRHDT, FYEKMQ (reference sequence). With V trimmed by 5 bases and J by 4 bases, 5 bases remained unmatched. The CDR3 runs 16 residues. The full variable domain, completed using reference TRBV13 and TRBJ2-1, is AAGVIQSPRHLIKEKRETATLKCYPIPRHDTVYWYQQGPGQDPQFLISFYEKMQSDKGSIPDRFSAQQFSDYHSELNMSSLELGDSALYFCASSQGTSGMYNEQFFGPGTRLTVL.

Turning to this clone: A junction end diverges from the germline sequence, so it may reflect a read error. The chain uses TRBV7-7 and TRBJ2-3; 7 bases are shared with TRBD2. The CDR3 is made up of 15 amino acids. Germline V gene lookup returns CDR1 SSHAT and CDR2 FNYEAQ (reference sequence). The CDR3 is CASSLRGGTTDTQYF. The CDR3 bases are TGTGCTAGCAGCCTGCGCGGGGGAACCACAGATACGCAGTATTTT. The variable domain in full, with the rest retrieved from reference TRBV7-7 and TRBJ2-3, is GAGVSQSPRYKVTKRGQDVTLRCDPISSHATLYWYQQALGQGPEFLTYFNYEAQPDKSGLPSDRFSAERPEGSISTLTIQRTEQRDSAMYRCASSLRGGTTDTQYFGPGTRLTVL.

The chain couples TRBV28 to TRBJ2-1; 8 nucleotides align to TRBD2. The V gene's germline CDR1 is MDHEN and CDR2 SYDVKM. The CDR3 contains 15 residues. V shed 6 bases and J 6 bases; nucleotides not matched to a gene: 10. CDR3 bases: TGTGCCAGCAGCAGACCAGATAGCGGGACCAATGAGCAGTTCTTC. Translation: CASSRPDSGTNEQFF.

This chain connects TRBV19 to TRBJ1-1; no reliable D call. Germline assignment: CDR1 LNHDA and CDR2 SQIVND (reference sequence). This CDR3 is 14 amino acids long. V was shortened by 6 bases and J by 1 base, with 12 bases between the two germline ends. As DNA, the CDR3 is TGTGCCAGTAGCCCGCAAGCAGGGAACACTGAAGCTTTCTTT. It encodes CASSPQAGNTEAFF.

The chain uses TRBV3-1 (or the pseudogene TRBV3-2) and TRBJ2-5, with a tentative D call TRBD2 (6 bases). Trimming left V 1 base short and J 3 bases short, with 9 bases between. This CDR3 has 14 amino acids. The V gene's germline CDR1 is LGHDT and CDR2 YNNKEL (reference sequence). For the CDR3, the DNA is TGTGCCAGCAGCCAAGGGGCTAGCGAAGAGACCCAGTACTTC. It encodes CASSQGASEETQYF.

V is TRBV18 and J is TRBJ2-6; D is ambiguous. Germline CDR1 and CDR2: KGHSH and LQKENI. The CDR3 contains 16 residues. Trimming took 0 bases from V and 2 from J, leaving 8 bases between them. Here the CDR3 DNA reads TGTGCCAGCTCACCACCGTCTTACACTGGGGCCAACGTCCTGACTTTC. Translation gives CASSPPSYTGANVLTF.

This clone has just one count. The chain employs TRBV7-9 and TRBJ1-6; D perhaps matches TRBD1 (6 bases). V was cut by 5 bases and J by 5 bases, with 10 bases left in between. CDR3 size: 14 residues. Germline values: CDR1 SEHNR, CDR2 FQNEAQ (reference sequence). CDR3: CASSKQGNNSPLHF. The CDR3 DNA is TGTGCCAGCAGCAAACAGGGAAATAATTCACCCCTCCACTTT. The full variable domain, with the rest looked up from reference TRBV7-9 and TRBJ1-6, is DTGVSQNPRHKITKRGQNVTFRCDPISEHNRLYWYRQTLGQGPEFLTYFQNEAQLEKSRLLSDRFSAERPKGSFSTLEIQRTEQGDSAMYLCASSKQGNNSPLHFGNGTRLTVT.

This chain connects TRBV28 to TRBJ2-7, with D perhaps matching TRBD2 (6 bases). The CDR3 contains 18 residues. CDR1 is MDHEN and CDR2 is SYDVKM in the germline V gene. Trimming shortened V by 4 bases and J by 0 bases, and 22 bases separated the two germline ends. The DNA of the CDR3 is TGTGCCAGCAGTTCCCTCGGAGGGGACGCCTCTTTCTCCTACGAGCAGTACTTC. Residues: CASSSLGGDASFSYEQYF.

The CDR3 is CASSLEAVGAFSGNTIYF. The CDR3 coding sequence is TGTGCCAGCAGCTTAGAGGCGGTGGGGGCGTTCTCTGGAAACACCATATATTTT. V gene TRBV7-2 combines with J gene TRBJ1-3; D might be TRBD1 (6 bases). Germline CDR1 reads SGHTA; CDR2 reads FQGNSA. The CDR3 has 18 residues. V lost 1 base, J lost 0 bases, and 16 bases lay in between.

This chain connects TRBV5-5 to TRBJ2-3, with 8 nucleotides matching TRBD2. This CDR3 region has 17 residues. J gave up 6 bases and V 4 bases, and 16 bases lay outside the gene matches. CDR1 and CDR2 from the germline V gene are SGHKS and YYEKEE (reference sequence). The CDR3 sequence: CASSPEGAGGVRDTQYF. In DNA, the CDR3 is TGTGCCAGCAGCCCCGAAGGGGCGGGAGGAGTAAGGGATACGCAGTATTTT.

This clone was observed at least ten times. This sequence joins TRBV6-6 and TRBJ1-6, with D tentatively TRBD1 (6 bases). Germline CDR1 and CDR2: MNHNY and SVGAGI (reference sequence). The CDR3 is 17 amino acids. The V and J ends lost 5 bases and 7 bases respectively, with 21 bases between them. The CDR3 bases are TGTGCCAGCAGTCAAAACGGGGGGCCGGTTCCGAATTCACCCCTCCACTTT. It yields the protein CASSQNGGPVPNSPLHF.

This chain links TRBV5-1 with TRBJ1-6, with D unclear. Trimming pared 4 bases from V and 5 bases from J, leaving 10 bases between. The CDR3 length is 14 residues. Looked up from germline, CDR1 is SGHRS and CDR2 is YFSETQ. The chain's CDR3 is CASSTTDNNSPLHF. The CDR3 DNA reads TGCGCCAGCAGCACCACAGATAATAATTCACCCCTCCACTTT.

This chain uses TRBV3-1 (or the pseudogene TRBV3-2) with TRBJ2-5, with unresolved D. Germline V CDR1 and CDR2: LGHDT, YNNKEL (reference sequence). Trimming stripped 2 bases from V and 5 bases from J, with 12 bases between. The CDR3 is made up of 14 amino acids. The CDR3 protein is CASSQFGSEETQYF. The CDR3 DNA sequence: TGTGCCAGCAGCCAATTCGGCAGCGAGGAGACCCAGTACTTC.

The rearrangement joins TRBV5-1 to TRBJ2-2; 11 nucleotides agree with TRBD2. V trimming: 4 bases; J trimming: 5 bases; junction bases outside the gene matches: 10. Germline-derived CDR1 and CDR2 are SGHRS and YFSETQ. The CDR3 is 17 amino acids. Written as DNA, the CDR3 is TGCGCCAGCAGCATATCAATAGCGGGAGGGCAAACCGGGGAGCTGTTTTTT. Its protein is CASSISIAGGQTGELFF.

The rearrangement links TRBV6-6 to TRBJ1-1; D is ambiguous. Germline assignment: CDR1 MNHNY and CDR2 SVGAGI (reference sequence). This CDR3 region has 14 residues. The V and J ends lost 2 bases and 0 bases respectively, with 7 bases between them. Written as DNA, the CDR3 is TGTGCCAGCAGTTACACAGAGCTGAACACTGAAGCTTTCTTT. Protein: CASSYTELNTEAFF.

The rearrangement joins TRBV11-3 to TRBJ1-1, with TRBD1 as a possible D gene (6 bases). Per germline, CDR1 SGHNT and CDR2 YENEEA. The V end was cut by 4 bases, the J end by 1 base, with 7 bases between. The CDR3 has 13 residues. The CDR3 sequence: CASSSGQNTEAFF. The CDR3, as DNA: TGTGCCAGCAGCTCGGGACAGAACACTGAAGCTTTCTTT.

There are a few counts of this clone. The chain combines TRBV5-1 with TRBJ1-3; the match to TRBD1 covers 7 bases. CDR1 and CDR2 (germline): SGHRS, YFSETQ. This CDR3 spans 15 amino acids. After removal of 0 bases from V and 3 bases from J, the junction contained 3 bases not matched to a gene. CDR3 sequence reads: CASSLEGAYGNTIYF. CDR3 DNA sequence: TGCGCCAGCAGCTTGGAGGGGGCTTATGGAAACACCATATATTTT.